Sequencing of this T cell receptor beta chain was carried out in a study of blood T cells in healthy people across ages. The authors ran a second PCR of about 7 to 11 cycles using a sample-barcoded 5' primer and a J-beta primer mix. TCRdb processed the 5' RACE reads anew with MiXCR; each CDR3 protein has one entry. The sample holds 2 million or so distinct CDR3 sequences; about 49% are singletons and the top ten take approximately 2.1%. CDR3 size: 12 residues. Between the trimmed V and J ends, which lost 5 bases and 11 bases, there was a span of 18 bases. From germline, CDR1 is DFQATT and CDR2 SNEGSKA (reference sequence).

The clonotype originates from a woman aged 40 to 50 in good health. The rearrangement joins TRBV20-1 to TRBJ2-5, with D perhaps TRBD2 (7 bases). Sequencing input: blood. Here the CDR3 reads CSALGGGNEQYF. The CDR3 region has the DNA TGCAGTGCTCTTGGGGGGGGCAATGAGCAGTACTTC.